What follows are 30 T cell receptor beta chains derived from one specimen sequenced in a study of regulatory T cells in long-lasting Graves disease. Time point described: newly diagnosed GD, antithyroid drugs for less than 3 months. PBMC-derived RNA was used for the TCR library. With iRepertoire HTBI primers and Arm-PCR of CDR3 regions, TCR beta libraries were built. TCRdb processed the multiplex PCR reads anew with MiXCR; each CDR3 protein has one entry. Found here are about 380,000 distinct CDR3 sequences, roughly 16% of them singletons; the top ten hold 22%. The material sequenced was peripheral blood mononuclear cells (PBMCs), taken at new diagnosis, from a patient treated with antithyroid drugs. The receptor source for this set is a female donor with Graves disease.

This clonotype was seen ten or more times. The V and J genes are TRBV12-3 or TRBV12-4 and TRBJ1-4, with no clear D. The CDR3 loop spans 14 amino acids. V shed 6 bases and J shed 7 bases, with 15 bases lying between them. The CDR3 spells CASRSGLVAEKLFF. CDR3 DNA sequence: TGTGCCAGCAGAAGCGGACTTGTGGCTGAAAAACTGTTTTTT.

This clonotype was picked up many times. The chain recombines TRBV27 with TRBJ2-3; 7 positions agree with TRBD2. CDR1 MNHEY and CDR2 SMNVEV come from the germline V gene (reference sequence). This CDR3 spans 16 amino acids. The trim removed 5 bases at V and 6 bases at J, leaving 14 bases unmatched. The CDR3 nucleotides read TGTGCCAGCAGTCCCCCCTCGGGACTAAGAAGGGATACGCAGTATTTT. Its protein product is CASSPPSGLRRDTQYF.

This clonotype was seen ten or more times. This chain joins TRBV20-1 and TRBJ1-5; 9 nucleotides agree with TRBD1. Per germline, CDR1 DFQATT and CDR2 SNEGSKA (reference sequence). Unmatched junction bases numbered 16, after V lost 6 bases and J lost 7 bases. CDR3 length equals 16 residues. The CDR3 loop reads CSAITTGTGFYQPQHF. The CDR3 nucleotides read TGCAGTGCGATTACAACCGGGACAGGGTTTTACCAGCCCCAGCATTTT.

This clonotype has ten or more counts. V and J are TRBV2 and TRBJ2-1; the match to TRBD2 covers 13 bases. V was clipped by 6 bases and J by 9 bases; unmatched bases: 8. Germline V gene data show CDR1 as SNHLY and CDR2 as FYNNEI. The CDR3 sequence is 15 residues long. CDR3 loop: CASRQTSGRPSEQFF. The CDR3, as DNA: TGTGCCAGCAGGCAGACTAGCGGGAGGCCGAGTGAGCAGTTCTTC.

The gene calls are TRBV7-6 and TRBJ2-7, with D perhaps matching TRBD2 (6 bases). CDR1 is SGHVS, CDR2 FNYEAQ, per germline. V dropped 5 bases and J dropped 3 bases, with 17 bases sitting between them. The CDR3 sequence is 15 residues long. CDR3 protein: CASSHRLGLDYEQYF. The CDR3 DNA reads as TGTGCCAGCAGCCATCGGTTGGGACTGGACTACGAGCAGTACTTC.

This clonotype has ten or more counts. The rearrangement links TRBV5-1 to TRBJ1-4; 8 bases match TRBD1. Losses at the gene ends were 0 bases for V and 8 bases for J; bases not matched to a gene: 9. CDR3 length equals 16 residues. CDR1 and CDR2 (germline): SGHRS, YFSETQ. Here the CDR3 DNA reads TGCGCCAGCAGCTTGGCGGCAGGGGGCCCAACCGAAAAACTGTTTTTT. Residues: CASSLAAGGPTEKLFF.

This clonotype was observed a handful of times. This chain uses TRBV4-1 with TRBJ2-7; the match to TRBD1 covers 9 bases. Unmatched junction bases numbered 3, after V lost 1 base and J lost 5 bases. CDR3 size: 14 residues. Germline V CDR1 and CDR2: MGHRA, YSYEKL. CDR3 sequence (DNA): TGCGCCAGCAGCCAAGGGACAGGGGTGCACGAGCAGTACTTC. Translated: CASSQGTGVHEQYF.

The rearrangement links TRBV20-1 to TRBJ2-2; TRBD2 matches at 7 bases. V was pared by 0 bases and J by 5 bases, with 9 bases of the junction left unmatched. CDR3 size: 16 residues. Germline lookup yields CDR1 DFQATT and CDR2 SNEGSKA (reference sequence). This chain's CDR3 is CSARENLAARTGELFF. CDR3 nucleotides: TGCAGTGCTAGAGAAAACCTAGCGGCGAGGACCGGGGAGCTGTTTTTT.

This clonotype was found many times. The rearrangement uses TRBV7-9 and TRBJ1-2; weak D call: TRBD1 (5 bases). Germline CDR1 SEHNR, CDR2 FQNEAQ (reference sequence). V dropped 1 base and J dropped 4 bases, with 10 bases sitting between them. The CDR3 totals 14 residues. The CDR3 loop reads CASSLDATVYGYTF. CDR3 DNA: TGTGCCAGCAGCTTAGACGCGACAGTCTATGGCTACACCTTC.

The table lists this clonotype with many counts. V is TRBV20-1 and J is TRBJ1-2; tentatively, D is TRBD1 (6 bases). The germline gives CDR1 DFQATT, CDR2 SNEGSKA (reference sequence). V dropped 4 bases and J dropped 8 bases, with 17 bases sitting between them. CDR3 length: 13 amino acids. CDR3 bases: TGCAGTGCTATGCCCGCCGTCCAGGGGGGCTACACCTTC. Translated, it gives CSAMPAVQGGYTF.

This clonotype was counted at least ten times. V and J are TRBV30 and TRBJ2-5, with a tentative D call TRBD1 (5 bases). CDR1 and CDR2 (germline): GTSNPN, SVGIG (reference sequence). Trimming took off 2 bases at V and 5 bases at J, with 12 bases between the two ends. This CDR3 has 13 amino acids. CDR3 DNA: TGTGCCTGGAGTCCAGGGTTGTCGGAGACCCAGTACTTC. Protein product: CAWSPGLSETQYF.

This clonotype was detected only a few times. CDR3 amino acids: CASSESEKYQETQYF. DNA of the CDR3: TGCGCCAGCAGTGAATCGGAAAAGTACCAAGAGACCCAGTACTTC. The chain employs TRBV10-1 and TRBJ2-5; D call uncertain. The CDR3 runs to 15 residues. Trimming stripped 3 bases from V and 0 bases from J, with 11 bases between. The V gene's germline CDR1 is WNHNN and CDR2 SYGVQD (reference sequence).

The rearrangement uses TRBV4-1 and TRBJ2-7, with no clear D. The germline V gene has CDR1 MGHRA and CDR2 YSYEKL. The CDR3 extends over 13 amino acids. V lost 0 bases and J lost 6, with 9 bases in between. The CDR3 DNA is TGCGCCAGCAGCCAAGATAGGTTTGGCGAGCAGTACTTC. Its protein product is CASSQDRFGEQYF.

This clonotype occurred many times. The V call is TRBV29-1, the J call TRBJ2-7; 8 nucleotides agree with TRBD1. V was clipped by 4 bases and J by 3 bases; unmatched bases: 11. This CDR3 has 15 amino acids. Germline V gives CDR1 SQVTM, CDR2 ANQGSEA. DNA of the CDR3: TGCAGCGTTGTTCCACTGACAGGGGCAAACTACGAGCAGTACTTC. Translation gives CSVVPLTGANYEQYF.

The chain is built from TRBV9 and TRBJ1-5; D is uncertain. The V end lost 2 bases, the J end lost 5 bases, and 8 bases lay between the germline ends. Germline V lookup: CDR1 SGDLS, CDR2 YYNGEE. The CDR3 runs to 13 residues. CDR3 DNA sequence: TGTGCCAGCAGCGTTGGTCACGATCAGCCCCAGCATTTT. Residues: CASSVGHDQPQHF.

This clonotype was observed at least ten times. The chain has TRBV28 and TRBJ1-6; tentative D call: TRBD1 (5 bases). Looked up from germline, CDR1 is MDHEN and CDR2 is SYDVKM. The length of the CDR3 is 15 residues. Deletions cut 5 bases from V and 6 bases from J, with 14 bases between. CDR3 in amino acids: CASSPLDRTNSPLHF. CDR3 nucleotide sequence: TGTGCCAGCAGTCCGCTTGACAGAACTAATTCACCCCTCCACTTT.

This clonotype was seen at least ten times. The chain links TRBV2 to TRBJ1-1; no clear D gene. Trimming took off 8 bases at V and 0 bases at J, with 7 bases between the two ends. Germline values: CDR1 SNHLY, CDR2 FYNNEI. CDR3 length: 12 amino acids. CDR3 protein: CASWWVNTEAFF. In DNA, the CDR3 is TGTGCCAGCTGGTGGGTGAACACTGAAGCTTTCTTT.

There are a few counts of this clonotype. At one end, the junction sequence differs from germline, possibly due to a read error. The V gene is TRBV3-1, the J gene TRBJ2-1, with 13 bases identical to TRBD2. The germline V gene encodes CDR1 LGHDT and CDR2 YNNKEL (reference sequence). There are 17 residues in the CDR3. The CDR3 coding sequence is TGTGTCAGCAGCCGGACTAGCGGGAGAAGGTCCTACAATGAGCAGTTCTTC. Translating it yields CVSSRTSGRRSYNEQFF.

Of note for this clonotype: A much larger clone lies one base from this, so it may be a read error. This CDR3 is CASSPPGSGGYTF. The CDR3 DNA reads as TGTGCCAGCAGCCCCCCAGGGTCCGGTGGCTACACCTTC. The chain is built from TRBV11-2 and TRBJ1-2, with D maybe TRBD1 (5 bases). Germline CDR1 reads SGHAT; CDR2 reads FQNNGV. With 5 bases removed from V and 7 bases from J, the gap between germline ends came to 14 bases. The CDR3 totals 13 residues.

Ten or more counts support this clonotype. This rearrangement joins TRBV5-6 to TRBJ1-5, with D possibly matching TRBD1 (5 bases). The V gene's germline CDR1 is SGHDT and CDR2 YYEEEE. There are 15 residues in the CDR3. V lost 4 bases to trimming and J lost 10 bases, with 21 bases between them. CDR3 bases: TGTGCCAGCAGCCACTACCGGGGGTACGGGACTCCCCAGCATTTT. Translated, it gives CASSHYRGYGTPQHF.

The CDR3 sequence: CASSDVYKYNEQFF. As DNA, the CDR3 is TGCGCCAGCAGTGACGTCTACAAATACAATGAGCAGTTCTTC. The chain combines TRBV10-2 with TRBJ2-1; D is uncertain. This CDR3 has 14 residues. V was trimmed by 3 bases and J by 4 bases, leaving 10 bases between them. Germline assignment: CDR1 WSHSY and CDR2 SAAADI.

This clonotype has more than one count but fewer than ten. A much larger clone differs from this one at a single base, so this may be a read error. This rearrangement joins TRBV5-1 to TRBJ1-1, with no clear D. Looked up from germline, CDR1 is SGHRS and CDR2 is YFSETQ. The ends were cut back, 3 bases at V and 5 bases at J, with 17 bases in the middle. The CDR3 length is 15 residues. CDR3 in amino acids: CASSSADPSGTEAFF. CDR3 DNA sequence: TGCGCCAGCAGCTCGGCCGACCCATCGGGAACTGAAGCTTTCTTT.

A few counts support this clonotype. The V and J genes are TRBV5-5 and TRBJ2-7; the D gene is possibly TRBD1 (6 bases). The germline V gene encodes CDR1 SGHKS and CDR2 YYEKEE (reference sequence). The V end was cut by 4 bases, the J end by 3 bases, with 14 bases between. This CDR3 has 14 residues. DNA for the CDR3: TGTGCCAGCAGCGGAGACAGGACCTACTACGAGCAGTACTTC. Its translation is CASSGDRTYYEQYF.

J is TRBJ1-1 and V is TRBV28, with no clear D. The CDR3 sequence is 11 residues long. The V and J ends lost 11 bases and 4 bases respectively, with 11 bases between them. Germline CDR1 reads MDHEN; CDR2 reads SYDVKM. The CDR3 here is CAEGTFTEAFF. CDR3 DNA: TGTGCCGAGGGTACTTTCACTGAAGCTTTCTTT. Filled out from reference TRBV28 and TRBJ1-1, the complete variable domain reads DVKVTQSSRYLVKRTGEKVFLECVQDMDHENMFWYRQDPGLGLRLIYFSYDVKMKEKGDIPEGYSVSREKKERFSLILESASTNQTSMYLCAEGTFTEAFFGQGTRLTVV.

For this clonotype: A far larger clone is off by one base, so a read error is likely. The chain recombines TRBV2 with TRBJ2-3, with 11 bases matching TRBD2. The J call is in doubt because the DNA end fits TRBJ2-7 better. Germline V gives CDR1 SNHLY, CDR2 FYNNEI. This CDR3 contains 15 residues. The CDR3 sequence: CASSELAGGGDEQYF. The CDR3, as DNA: TGTGCCAGCAGTGAACTAGCGGGAGGCGGCGATGAGCAGTACTTC.

This clonotype appeared many times. The genes are TRBV10-3 and TRBJ1-1; a weak D match, TRBD1 (6 bases). The CDR3 totals 13 residues. The germline V gene encodes CDR1 ENHRY and CDR2 SYGVKD. Trimming took 10 bases from V and 7 from J, leaving 19 bases between them. DNA for the CDR3: TGTGCCACAAAGGACAGCTTGACGAGTGAAGCTTTCTTT. It codes for CATKDSLTSEAFF.

With regard to this clonotype: Given a much more abundant clone one base away, this may be a read error. The chain is built from TRBV5-1 and TRBJ1-6; no definite D call. The CDR3 is 13 amino acids. Germline loops: CDR1 SGHRS, CDR2 YFSETQ. CDR3 loop: CASSLTWKSPPHF. The CDR3 DNA sequence: TGCGCCAGCAGCTTGACGTGGAAATCACCCCCCCACTTT.

This clonotype was observed many times. The CDR3: CASGFNALLSGGTDTQYF. The CDR3 coding sequence is TGTGCTAGTGGTTTCAATGCATTACTATCGGGAGGGACAGATACGCAGTATTTT. The V gene is TRBV12-5, the J gene TRBJ2-3, with 8 bases lining up with TRBD2. Germline loops: CDR1 LGHNT, CDR2 FRNRAP. V dropped 3 bases and J dropped 3; count of bases not matched to a gene: 14. CDR3 size: 18 residues.

In its sample, this clonotype was seen many times. This chain connects TRBV10-3 to TRBJ1-1; maybe TRBD1 (6 bases). The CDR3 contains 17 residues. The germline V gene has CDR1 ENHRY and CDR2 SYGVKD. The germline V and J ends were trimmed by 4 bases and 2 bases, with 20 bases remaining between them. The CDR3 DNA follows: TGTGCCATCAGTGGGGTGGGGGCGAATACTCTTAACACTGAAGCTTTCTTT. Its translation: CAISGVGANTLNTEAFF.

There are many counts of this clonotype. The CDR3 sequence is CASSGDTGLQPQHF. CDR3 nucleotide sequence: TGTGCCAGCAGTGGAGATACAGGGTTGCAGCCCCAGCATTTT. The V gene is TRBV2, the J gene TRBJ1-5, with a tentative D call TRBD1 (6 bases). The CDR3 covers 14 residues. Germline V CDR1 and CDR2: SNHLY, FYNNEI. Trimming pared 4 bases from V and 7 bases from J, leaving 14 bases between.